This T cell receptor beta chain was observed in a study of blood T cell repertoires in COVID-19. Germline loops: CDR1 SGHTA, CDR2 FQGNSA. The CDR3 is 15 residues long. Trimming at V came to 2 bases and at J to 3 bases, leaving 5 bases not matched to a gene. Method: immunoSEQ multiplex PCR; TCRdb's copy keeps in-frame clones and lacks some. Of roughly 380,000 clones in the sample, 89% were seen once. There are a few counts of this clone. Sequencing was carried out using peripheral blood. The TCR sequence derives from a woman aged 40 to 55 with COVID-19, enrolled during active disease. The chain links TRBV7-2 to TRBJ2-7; the match to TRBD2 covers 9 bases. As DNA, the CDR3 is TGTGCCAGCAGCTTAATCGCGGGAGGGAACTACGAGCAGTACTTC. Protein sequence: CASSLIAGGNYEQYF.